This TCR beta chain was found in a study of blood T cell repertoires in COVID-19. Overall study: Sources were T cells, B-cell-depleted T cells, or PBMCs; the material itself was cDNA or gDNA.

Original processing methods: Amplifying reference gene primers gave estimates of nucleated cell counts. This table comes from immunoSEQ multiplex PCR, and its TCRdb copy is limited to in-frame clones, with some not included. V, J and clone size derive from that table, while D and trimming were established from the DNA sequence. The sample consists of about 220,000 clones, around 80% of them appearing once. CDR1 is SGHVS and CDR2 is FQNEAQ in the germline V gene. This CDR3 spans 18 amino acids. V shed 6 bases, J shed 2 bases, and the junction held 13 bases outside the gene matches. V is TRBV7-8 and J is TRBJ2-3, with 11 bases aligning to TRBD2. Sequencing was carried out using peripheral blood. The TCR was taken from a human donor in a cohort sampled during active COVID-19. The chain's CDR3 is CASSLKTGTSGFTDTQYF. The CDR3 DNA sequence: TGTGCCAGCAGTTTGAAAACCGGGACTAGCGGATTCACAGATACGCAGTATTTT. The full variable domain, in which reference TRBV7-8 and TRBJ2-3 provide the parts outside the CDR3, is GAGVSQSPRYKVAKRGQDVALRCDPISGHVSLFWYQQALGQGPEFLTYFQNEAQLDKSGLPSDRFFAERPEGSVSTLKIQRTQQEDSAVYLCASSLKTGTSGFTDTQYFGPGTRLTVL.